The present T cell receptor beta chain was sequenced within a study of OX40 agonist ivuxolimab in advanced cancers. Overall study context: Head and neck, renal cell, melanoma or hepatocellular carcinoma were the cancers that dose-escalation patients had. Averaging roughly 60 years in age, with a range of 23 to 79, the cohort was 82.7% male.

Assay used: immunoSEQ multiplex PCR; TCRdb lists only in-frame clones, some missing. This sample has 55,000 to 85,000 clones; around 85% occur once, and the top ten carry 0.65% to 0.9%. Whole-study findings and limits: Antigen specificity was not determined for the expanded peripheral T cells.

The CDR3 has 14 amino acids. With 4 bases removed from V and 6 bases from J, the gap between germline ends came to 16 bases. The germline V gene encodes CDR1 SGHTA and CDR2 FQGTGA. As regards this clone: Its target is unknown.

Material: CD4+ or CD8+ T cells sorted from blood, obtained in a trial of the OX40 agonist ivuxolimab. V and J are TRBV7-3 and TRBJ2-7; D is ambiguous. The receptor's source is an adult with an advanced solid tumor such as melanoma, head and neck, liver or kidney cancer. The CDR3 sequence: CASSSPSNPGEQYF. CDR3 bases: TGTGCCAGCAGCTCCCCCAGTAACCCTGGCGAGCAGTACTTC.